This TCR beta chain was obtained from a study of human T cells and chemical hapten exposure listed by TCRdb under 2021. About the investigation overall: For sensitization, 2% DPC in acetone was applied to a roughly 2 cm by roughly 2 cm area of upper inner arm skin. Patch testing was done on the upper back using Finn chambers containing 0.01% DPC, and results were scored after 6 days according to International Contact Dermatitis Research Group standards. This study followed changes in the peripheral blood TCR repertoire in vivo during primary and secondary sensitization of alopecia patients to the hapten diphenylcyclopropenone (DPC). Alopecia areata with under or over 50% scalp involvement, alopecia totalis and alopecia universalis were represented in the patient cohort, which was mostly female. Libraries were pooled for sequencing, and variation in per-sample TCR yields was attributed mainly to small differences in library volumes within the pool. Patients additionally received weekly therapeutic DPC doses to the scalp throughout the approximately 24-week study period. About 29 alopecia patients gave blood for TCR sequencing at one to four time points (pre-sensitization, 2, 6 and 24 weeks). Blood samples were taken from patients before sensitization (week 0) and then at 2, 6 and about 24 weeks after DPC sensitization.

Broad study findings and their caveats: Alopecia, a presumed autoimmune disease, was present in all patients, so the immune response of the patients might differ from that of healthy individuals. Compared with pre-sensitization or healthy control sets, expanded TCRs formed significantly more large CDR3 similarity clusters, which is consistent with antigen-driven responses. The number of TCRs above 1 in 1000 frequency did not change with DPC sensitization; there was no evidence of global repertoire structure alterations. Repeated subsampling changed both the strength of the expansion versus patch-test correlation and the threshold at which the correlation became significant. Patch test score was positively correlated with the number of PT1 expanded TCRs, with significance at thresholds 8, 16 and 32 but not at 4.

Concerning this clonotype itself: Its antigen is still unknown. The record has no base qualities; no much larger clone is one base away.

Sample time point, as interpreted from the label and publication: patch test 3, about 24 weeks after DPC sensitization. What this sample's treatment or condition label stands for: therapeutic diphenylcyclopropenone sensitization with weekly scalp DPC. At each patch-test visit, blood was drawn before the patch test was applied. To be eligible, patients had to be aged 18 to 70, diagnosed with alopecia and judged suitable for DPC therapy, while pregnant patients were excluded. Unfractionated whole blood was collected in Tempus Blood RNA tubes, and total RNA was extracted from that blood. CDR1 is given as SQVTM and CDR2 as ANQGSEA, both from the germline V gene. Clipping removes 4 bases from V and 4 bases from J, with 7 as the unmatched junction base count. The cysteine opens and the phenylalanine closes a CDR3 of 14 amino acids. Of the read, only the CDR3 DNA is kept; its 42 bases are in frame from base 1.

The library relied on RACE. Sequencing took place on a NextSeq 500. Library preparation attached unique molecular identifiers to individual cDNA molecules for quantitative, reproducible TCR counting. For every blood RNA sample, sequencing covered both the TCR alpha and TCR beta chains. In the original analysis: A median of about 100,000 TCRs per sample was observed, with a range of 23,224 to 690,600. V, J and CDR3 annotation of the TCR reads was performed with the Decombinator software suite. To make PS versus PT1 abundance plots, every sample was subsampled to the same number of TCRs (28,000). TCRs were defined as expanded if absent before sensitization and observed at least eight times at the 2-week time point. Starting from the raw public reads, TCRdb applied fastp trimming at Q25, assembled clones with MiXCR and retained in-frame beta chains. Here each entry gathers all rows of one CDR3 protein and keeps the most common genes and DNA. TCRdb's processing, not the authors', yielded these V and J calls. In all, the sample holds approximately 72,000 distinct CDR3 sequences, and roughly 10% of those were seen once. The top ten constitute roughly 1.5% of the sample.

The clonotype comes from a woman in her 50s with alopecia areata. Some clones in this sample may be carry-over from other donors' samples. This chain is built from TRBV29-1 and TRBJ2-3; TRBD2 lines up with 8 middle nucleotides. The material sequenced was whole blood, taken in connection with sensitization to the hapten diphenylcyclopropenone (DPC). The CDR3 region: CSVGWTSNPDTQYF. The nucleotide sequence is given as TGCAGCGTTGGATGGACTAGCAACCCAGATACGCAGTATTTT.